This is a list of T cell receptor beta chains from one sample in a study of T cells in Graves' hyperthyroidism and ophthalmopathy. MiXCR, run by TCRdb on the multiplex PCR reads, gives a single entry per CDR3 protein. This sample has about 300,000 distinct CDR3 sequences; roughly 19% occur once, and the top ten carry just under 40%. The sample taken for sequencing was blood. The receptors here all came from a man in his fifties or sixties with Graves' ophthalmopathy. Both conserved end residues are part of each CDR3. The D gene is left open where the match is weak. Expanded clones get a size class; other rows say once, few or many, or leave the size out.

J: TRBJ2-1; size: -; D: -; length: 13; V: TRBV5-1; DNA: TGCGCCAGCAGCTCGGGCTGGGATGGGGAGCAGTTCTTC; CDR3: CASSSGWDGEQFF
J: TRBJ1-2; size: -; D: -; length: 13; V: TRBV24-1; DNA: TGTGCCACCAGTGATTTTGGACCAAATGGCTACACCTTC; CDR3: CATSDFGPNGYTF
J: TRBJ2-3; size: many; D: TRBD2; length: 16; V: TRBV30; DNA: TGTGCCTGGAAATCGGGACTAGCGGGTCTTACAGATACGCAGTATTTT; CDR3: CAWKSGLAGLTDTQYF
J: TRBJ1-4; size: few; D: -; length: 15; V: TRBV6-1; DNA: TGTGCCAGCAGCGAGCAGGGAATGCGGGGTGAAAAACTGTTTTTT; CDR3: CASSEQGMRGEKLFF
J: TRBJ1-1; size: few; D: TRBD1; length: 16; V: TRBV7-2; DNA: TGTGCCAGCAGCCCGAGACAGGGGACCATGAACACTGAAGCTTTCTTT; CDR3: CASSPRQGTMNTEAFF
J: TRBJ1-5; size: few; D: -; length: 13; V: TRBV2; DNA: TGTGCCAGCAGTCTCCTTAATCGGGACAACCAGCATTTT; CDR3: CASSLLNRDNQHF
J: TRBJ2-3; size: -; D: -; length: 14; V: TRBV7-8; DNA: TGTGCCAGCAGCGTAAGTTTCGGCGCAGATACGCAGTATTTT; CDR3: CASSVSFGADTQYF
J: TRBJ1-2; size: -; D: -; length: 13; V: TRBV6-1; DNA: TGTGCCAGCACCCCGGGATCTAACTATGGCTACACCTTC; CDR3: CASTPGSNYGYTF
J: TRBJ1-1; size: many; D: TRBD1; length: 14; V: TRBV28; DNA: TGTGCCAGCAGTTCAGGGGGCGCGGACACTGAAGCTTTCTTT; CDR3: CASSSGGADTEAFF
J: TRBJ1-1; size: few; D: -; length: 15; V: TRBV28; DNA: TGTGCCAGCAGTCCCAGGATAACCAAGAACACTGAAGCTTTCTTT; CDR3: CASSPRITKNTEAFF
J: TRBJ1-2; size: -; D: -; length: 13; V: TRBV28; DNA: TGTGCCAGCAGTTCTCTGGGGGCGAGTGGCTACACCTTC; CDR3: CASSSLGASGYTF
J: TRBJ1-5; size: many; D: TRBD1; length: 15; V: TRBV2; DNA: TGTGCCAGCACCGGGACAGTCCTTAGCAATCAGCCCCAGCATTTT; CDR3: CASTGTVLSNQPQHF
J: TRBJ2-1; size: many; D: TRBD2; length: 14; V: TRBV2; DNA: TGTGCCAGCAGTCGGGACGGGGAGGGAAATGAGCAGTTCTTC; CDR3: CASSRDGEGNEQFF
J: TRBJ2-3; size: few; D: -; length: 13; V: TRBV5-1; DNA: TGCGCCAGCAGCTTCGGAGAGGCAGATACGCAGTATTTT; CDR3: CASSFGEADTQYF
J: TRBJ2-5; size: few; D: TRBD2; length: 17; V: TRBV24-1; DNA: TGTGCCACCAGTCCTAGCGGAGGGAAAGGGGCCCAAGAGACCCAGTACTTC; CDR3: CATSPSGGKGAQETQYF
J: TRBJ2-6; size: -; D: -; length: 16; V: TRBV6-6; DNA: TGTGCCAGCAGTTACTCCCGACCCTCTGGGGCCAACGTCCTGACTTTC; CDR3: CASSYSRPSGANVLTF
J: TRBJ1-1; size: -; D: -; length: 12; V: TRBV7-9; DNA: TGTGCCAGCAGCACAGTGAACACTGAAGCTTTCTTT; CDR3: CASSTVNTEAFF
J: TRBJ2-7; size: -; D: TRBD2; length: 16; V: TRBV9; DNA: TGTGCCAGCAGCGCCACTTTTAGCGGGTCCTCCTACGAGCAGTACTTC; CDR3: CASSATFSGSSYEQYF
J: TRBJ1-5; size: few; D: -; length: 16; V: TRBV18; DNA: TGTGCCAGCTCACCACCCGGGGCAGGGTGGGATCAGCCCCAGCATTTT; CDR3: CASSPPGAGWDQPQHF
J: TRBJ2-5; size: -; D: -; length: 14; V: TRBV5-1; DNA: TGCGCCAGCGGCCCGGGACGGCGAGAAGAGACCCAGTACTTC; CDR3: CASGPGRREETQYF
J: TRBJ2-7; size: -; D: TRBD2; length: 18; V: TRBV28; DNA: TGTGCCAGCAGTTTACTCTTCCAGACTAGCGGGAGACACTACGAGCAGTACTTC; CDR3: CASSLLFQTSGRHYEQYF
J: TRBJ2-2; size: few; D: -; length: 14; V: TRBV28; DNA: TGTGCCAGCAGTTTCTTCCCAAGAACCGGGGAGCTGTTTTTT; CDR3: CASSFFPRTGELFF
J: TRBJ1-4; size: -; D: -; length: 14; V: TRBV12-3/TRBV12-4; DNA: TGTGCCAGCAGTTTGGGGCTGATTAATGAAAAACTGTTTTTT; CDR3: CASSLGLINEKLFF
J: TRBJ1-5; size: -; D: TRBD1; length: 14; V: TRBV7-9; DNA: TGTGCCAGCGGGACAGGGGATAGCAATCAGCCCCAGCATTTT; CDR3: CASGTGDSNQPQHF
J: TRBJ2-5; size: -; D: TRBD1; length: 15; V: TRBV9; DNA: TGTGCCAGCAGCGTAGTAGGCAGGGGGACGGAGACCCAGTACTTC; CDR3: CASSVVGRGTETQYF
J: TRBJ1-2; size: -; D: TRBD1; length: 14; V: TRBV20-1; DNA: TGCAGTGCTCCGGGGGACAGGGAAAGCTATGGCTACACCTTC; CDR3: CSAPGDRESYGYTF
J: TRBJ1-4; size: -; D: -; length: 15; V: TRBV3-1; DNA: TGTGCCAGCAGCCAAGAATCCCACGGGAATGAAAAACTGTTTTTC; CDR3: CASSQESHGNEKLFF
J: TRBJ2-5; size: few; D: -; length: 16; V: TRBV24-1; DNA: TGTGCCACCAGTGATTTGGGACGGACAACCCAAGAGACCCAGTACTTC; CDR3: CATSDLGRTTQETQYF
J: TRBJ2-5; size: many; D: -; length: 13; V: TRBV6-1; DNA: TGTGCCAGCAGTGTTGGAGTGCAAGAGACCCAGTACTTC; CDR3: CASSVGVQETQYF
J: TRBJ2-1; size: -; D: TRBD2; length: 14; V: TRBV20-1; DNA: TGCAGTGCTAGCTCTCTAGCGGGAGCACATGAGCAGTTCTTC; CDR3: CSASSLAGAHEQFF
J: TRBJ2-7; size: many; D: -; length: 13; V: TRBV5-5; DNA: TGTGCCAGCAGCCATACGGAGGGTTACGAGCAGTACTTC; CDR3: CASSHTEGYEQYF
J: TRBJ2-2; size: -; D: -; length: 13; V: TRBV24-1; DNA: TGTGCCACCAGTGACCCGCCGACCGGGGAGCTGTTTTTT; CDR3: CATSDPPTGELFF
J: TRBJ2-3; size: few; D: TRBD2; length: 15; V: TRBV7-8; DNA: TGTGCCAGCAGCAAGCTGGGTAGCGGGGAGGATACGCAGTATTTT; CDR3: CASSKLGSGEDTQYF
J: TRBJ1-2; size: few; D: -; length: 15; V: TRBV7-9; DNA: TGTGCCAGCAGCAAGGGAGACGGGGGAAACTATGGCTACACCTTC; CDR3: CASSKGDGGNYGYTF
J: TRBJ1-2; size: few; D: -; length: 19; V: TRBV19; DNA: TGTGCCAGTAGTGGGGGGGACAATCGTGGTTCATTCGGTGACTATGGCTACACCTTC; CDR3: CASSGGDNRGSFGDYGYTF
J: TRBJ1-1; size: few; D: TRBD1; length: 15; V: TRBV7-9; DNA: TGTGCCAGCAGCCTAGCCCCAACCGGACAGGGAAGAGCTTTCTTT; CDR3: CASSLAPTGQGRAFF
J: TRBJ2-1; size: few; D: TRBD2; length: 15; V: TRBV6-2/TRBV6-3; DNA: TGTGCCAGCACCTTGGCGGGAGTGGTTAGCAATGAGCAGTTCTTC; CDR3: CASTLAGVVSNEQFF
J: TRBJ1-1; size: -; D: -; length: 13; V: TRBV5-1; DNA: TGCGCCAGCAGCTGGGGGGGGTACACTGAAGCTTTCTTT; CDR3: CASSWGGYTEAFF
J: TRBJ2-3; size: many; D: TRBD2; length: 15; V: TRBV2; DNA: TGTGCCAGCAGTAAGACTAGCGGGACCACAGATACGCAGTATTTT; CDR3: CASSKTSGTTDTQYF
J: TRBJ1-2; size: few; D: TRBD1; length: 13; V: TRBV28; DNA: TGTGCCAGCTTCCAGGGGGCAGGCTATGGCTACACCTTC; CDR3: CASFQGAGYGYTF
J: TRBJ2-5; size: -; D: TRBD1; length: 15; V: TRBV5-1; DNA: TGCGCCAGCACCCGGGACAGGGGGCGGCAAGAGACCCAGTACTTC; CDR3: CASTRDRGRQETQYF
J: TRBJ2-7; size: many; D: -; length: 11; V: TRBV30; DNA: TGTGCCTGGAGTGACTCCTACGAGCAGTACTTC; CDR3: CAWSDSYEQYF
J: TRBJ2-2; size: -; D: -; length: 13; V: TRBV5-1; DNA: TGCGCCAGCAGGCAGACAGATTCCGGGGAGCTGTTTTTT; CDR3: CASRQTDSGELFF
J: TRBJ2-7; size: many; D: -; length: 15; V: TRBV20-1; DNA: TGCAGTGCTAGAGATAGGAGGGACCCCTCCTACGAGCAGTACTTC; CDR3: CSARDRRDPSYEQYF